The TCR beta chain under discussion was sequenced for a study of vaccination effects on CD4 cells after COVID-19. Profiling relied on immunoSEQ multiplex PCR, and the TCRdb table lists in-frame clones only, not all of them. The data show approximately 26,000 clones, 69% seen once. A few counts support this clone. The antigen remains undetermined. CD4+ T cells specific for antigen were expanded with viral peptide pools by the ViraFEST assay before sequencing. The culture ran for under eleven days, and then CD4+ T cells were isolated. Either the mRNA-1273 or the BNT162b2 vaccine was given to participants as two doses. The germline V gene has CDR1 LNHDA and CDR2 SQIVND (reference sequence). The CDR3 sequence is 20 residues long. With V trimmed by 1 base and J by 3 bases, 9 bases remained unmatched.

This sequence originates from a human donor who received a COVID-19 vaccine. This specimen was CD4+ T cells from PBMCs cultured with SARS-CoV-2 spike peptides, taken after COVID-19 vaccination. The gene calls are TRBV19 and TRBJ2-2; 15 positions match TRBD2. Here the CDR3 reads CASSIGRPGLAGGYTGELFF. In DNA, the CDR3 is TGTGCCAGTAGTATAGGCCGACCGGGACTAGCGGGAGGATACACCGGGGAGCTGTTTTTT.